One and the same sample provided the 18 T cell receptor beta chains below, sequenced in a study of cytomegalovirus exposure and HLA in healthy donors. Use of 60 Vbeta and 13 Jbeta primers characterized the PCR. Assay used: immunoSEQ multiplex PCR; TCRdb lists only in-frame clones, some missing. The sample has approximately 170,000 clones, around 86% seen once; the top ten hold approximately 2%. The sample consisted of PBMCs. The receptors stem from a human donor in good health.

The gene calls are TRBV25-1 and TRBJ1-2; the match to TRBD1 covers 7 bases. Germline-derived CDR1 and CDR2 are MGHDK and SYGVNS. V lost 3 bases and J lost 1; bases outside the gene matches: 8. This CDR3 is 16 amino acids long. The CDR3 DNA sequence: TGTGCCAGCAGTGACCTTCCTCAGGGGGTTAACTATGGCTACACCTTC. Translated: CASSDLPQGVNYGYTF.

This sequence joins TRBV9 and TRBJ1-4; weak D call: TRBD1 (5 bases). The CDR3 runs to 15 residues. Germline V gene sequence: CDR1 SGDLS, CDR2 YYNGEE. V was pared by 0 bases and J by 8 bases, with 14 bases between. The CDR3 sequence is CASSVATGVREKLFF. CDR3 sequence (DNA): TGTGCCAGCAGCGTAGCTACGGGGGTTCGGGAAAAACTGTTTTTT. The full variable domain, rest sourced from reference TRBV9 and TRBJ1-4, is DSGVTQTPKHLITATGQRVTLRCSPRSGDLSVYWYQQSLDQGLQFLIQYYNGEERAKGNILERFSAQQFPDLHSELNLSSLELGDSALYFCASSVATGVREKLFFGSGTQLSVL.

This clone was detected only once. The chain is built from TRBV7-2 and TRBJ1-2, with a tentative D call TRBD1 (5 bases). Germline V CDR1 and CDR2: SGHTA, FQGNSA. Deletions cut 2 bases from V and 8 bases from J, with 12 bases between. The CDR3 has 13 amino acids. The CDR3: CASSLQGYRGYTF. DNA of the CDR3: TGTGCCAGCAGCTTACAGGGTTATAGGGGCTACACCTTC. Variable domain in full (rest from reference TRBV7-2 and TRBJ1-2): GAGVSQSPSNKVTEKGKDVELRCDPISGHTALYWYRQSLGQGLEFLIYFQGNSAPDKSGLPSDRFSAERTGGSVSTLTIQRTQQEDSAVYLCASSLQGYRGYTFGSGTRLTVV.

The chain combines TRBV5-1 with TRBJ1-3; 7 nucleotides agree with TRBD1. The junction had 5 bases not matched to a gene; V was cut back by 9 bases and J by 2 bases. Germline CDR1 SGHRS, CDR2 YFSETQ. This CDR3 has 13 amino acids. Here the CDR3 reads CATGTETGNTIYF. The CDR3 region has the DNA TGCGCCACCGGGACAGAGACTGGAAACACCATATATTTT.

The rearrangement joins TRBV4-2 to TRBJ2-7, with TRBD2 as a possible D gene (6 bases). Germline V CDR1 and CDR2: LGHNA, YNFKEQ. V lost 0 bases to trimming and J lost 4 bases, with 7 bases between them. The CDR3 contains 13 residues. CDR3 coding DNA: TGTGCCAGCAGCCAAGAGGAGGGTTACGAGCAGTACTTC. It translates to CASSQEEGYEQYF.

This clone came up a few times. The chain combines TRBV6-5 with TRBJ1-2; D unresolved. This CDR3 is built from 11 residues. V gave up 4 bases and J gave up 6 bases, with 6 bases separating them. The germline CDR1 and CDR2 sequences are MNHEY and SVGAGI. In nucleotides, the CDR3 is TGTGCCAGCAGTTCACTTAATGGCTACACCTTC. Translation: CASSSLNGYTF.

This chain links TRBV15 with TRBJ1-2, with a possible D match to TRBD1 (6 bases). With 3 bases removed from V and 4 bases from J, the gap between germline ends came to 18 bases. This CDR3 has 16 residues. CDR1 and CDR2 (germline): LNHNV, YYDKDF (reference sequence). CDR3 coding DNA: TGTGCCACCAGCAGCGACCTCCACAGGGCAGGCTATGGCTACACCTTC. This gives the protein CATSSDLHRAGYGYTF.

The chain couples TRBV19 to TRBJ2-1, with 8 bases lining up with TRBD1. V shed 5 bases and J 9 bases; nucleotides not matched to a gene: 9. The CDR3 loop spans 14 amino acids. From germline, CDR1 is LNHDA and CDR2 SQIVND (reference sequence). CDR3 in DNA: TGTGCCAGTAGTGTTCAGGGGGCGCGGGTTGAGCAGTTCTTC. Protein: CASSVQGARVEQFF. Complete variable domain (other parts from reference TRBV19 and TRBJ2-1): DGGITQSPKYLFRKEGQNVTLSCEQNLNHDAMYWYRQDPGQGLRLIYYSQIVNDFQKGDIAEGYSVSREKKESFPLTVTSAQKNPTAFYLCASSVQGARVEQFFGPGTRLTVL.

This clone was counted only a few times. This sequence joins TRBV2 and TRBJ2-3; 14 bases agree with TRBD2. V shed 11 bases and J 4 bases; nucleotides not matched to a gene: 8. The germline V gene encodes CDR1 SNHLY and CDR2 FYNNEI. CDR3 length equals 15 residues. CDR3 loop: CAGLRTSGGSDTQYF. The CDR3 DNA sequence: TGTGCCGGCCTCCGGACTAGCGGGGGGTCAGATACGCAGTATTTT.

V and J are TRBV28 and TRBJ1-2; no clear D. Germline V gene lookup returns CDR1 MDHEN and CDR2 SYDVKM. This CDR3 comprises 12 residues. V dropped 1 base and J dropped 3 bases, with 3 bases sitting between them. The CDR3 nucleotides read TGTGCCAGCAGTTTATCCGACTATGGCTACACCTTC. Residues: CASSLSDYGYTF.

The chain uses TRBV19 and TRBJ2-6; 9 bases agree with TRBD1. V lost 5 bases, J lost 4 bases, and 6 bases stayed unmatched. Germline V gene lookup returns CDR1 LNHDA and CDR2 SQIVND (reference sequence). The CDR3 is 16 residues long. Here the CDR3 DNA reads TGTGCCAGTAGTCTGGGACAGGGTTCAGGGGCCAACGTCCTGACTTTC. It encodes CASSLGQGSGANVLTF.

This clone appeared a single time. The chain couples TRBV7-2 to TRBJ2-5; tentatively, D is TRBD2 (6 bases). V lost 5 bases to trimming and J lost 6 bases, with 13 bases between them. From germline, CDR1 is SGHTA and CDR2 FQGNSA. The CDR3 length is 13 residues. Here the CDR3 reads CASSHRDLKTQYF. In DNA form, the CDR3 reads TGTGCCAGCAGCCACCGGGACTTAAAGACCCAGTACTTC. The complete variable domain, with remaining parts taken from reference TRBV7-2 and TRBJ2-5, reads GAGVSQSPSNKVTEKGKDVELRCDPISGHTALYWYRQSLGQGLEFLIYFQGNSAPDKSGLPSDRFSAERTGGSVSTLTIQRTQQEDSAVYLCASSHRDLKTQYFGPGTRLLVL.

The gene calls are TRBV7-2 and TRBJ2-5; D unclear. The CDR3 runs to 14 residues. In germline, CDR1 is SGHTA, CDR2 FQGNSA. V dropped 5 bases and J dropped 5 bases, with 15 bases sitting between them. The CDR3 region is CASSPFSLGETQYF. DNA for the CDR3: TGTGCCAGCAGCCCCTTCAGCTTGGGCGAGACCCAGTACTTC.

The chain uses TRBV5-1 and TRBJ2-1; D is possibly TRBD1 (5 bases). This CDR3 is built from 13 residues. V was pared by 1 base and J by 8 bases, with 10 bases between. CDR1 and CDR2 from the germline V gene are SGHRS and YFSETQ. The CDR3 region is CASSLQGWDEQFF. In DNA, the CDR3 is TGCGCCAGCAGCTTGCAGGGATGGGATGAGCAGTTCTTC.

CDR3: CASSTRQTSYNEQFF. DNA of the CDR3: TGTGCCAGCAGTACACGACAGACCTCCTACAATGAGCAGTTCTTC. The chain carries TRBV27 and TRBJ2-1; TRBD1 might be the D (5 bases). V was pared by 5 bases and J by 0 bases, with 11 bases between. In germline, CDR1 is MNHEY, CDR2 SMNVEV (reference sequence). This CDR3 comprises 15 residues.

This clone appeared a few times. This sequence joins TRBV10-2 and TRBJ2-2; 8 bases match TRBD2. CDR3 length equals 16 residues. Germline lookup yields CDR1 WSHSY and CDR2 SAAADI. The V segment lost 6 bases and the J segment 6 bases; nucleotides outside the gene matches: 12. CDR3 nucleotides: TGCGCCAGCAGCTACGCCTTAACGGGGGGGCCCGGGGAGCTGTTTTTT. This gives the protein CASSYALTGGPGELFF.

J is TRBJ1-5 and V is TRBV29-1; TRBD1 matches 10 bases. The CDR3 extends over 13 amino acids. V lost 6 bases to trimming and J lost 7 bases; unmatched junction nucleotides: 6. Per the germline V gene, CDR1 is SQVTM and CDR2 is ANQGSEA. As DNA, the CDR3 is TGCAGCGTCAAGACAGGGGGCGGGCAGCCCCAGCATTTT. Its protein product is CSVKTGGGQPQHF.

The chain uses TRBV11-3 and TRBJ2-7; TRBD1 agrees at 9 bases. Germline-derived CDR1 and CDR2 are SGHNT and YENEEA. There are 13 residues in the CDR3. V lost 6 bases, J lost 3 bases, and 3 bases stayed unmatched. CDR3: CASSVGQGYEQYF. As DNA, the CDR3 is TGTGCCAGCAGTGTGGGACAGGGCTACGAGCAGTACTTC.